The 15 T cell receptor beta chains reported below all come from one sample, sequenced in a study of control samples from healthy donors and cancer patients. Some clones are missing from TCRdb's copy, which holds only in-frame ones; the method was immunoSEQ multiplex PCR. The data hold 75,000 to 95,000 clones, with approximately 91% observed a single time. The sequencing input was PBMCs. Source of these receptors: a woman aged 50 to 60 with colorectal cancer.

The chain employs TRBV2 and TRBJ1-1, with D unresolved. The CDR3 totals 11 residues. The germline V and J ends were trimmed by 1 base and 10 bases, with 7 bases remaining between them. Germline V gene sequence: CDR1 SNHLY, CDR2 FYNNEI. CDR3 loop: CASSEGLRAFF. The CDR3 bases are TGTGCCAGCAGTGAAGGGCTCCGAGCTTTCTTT.

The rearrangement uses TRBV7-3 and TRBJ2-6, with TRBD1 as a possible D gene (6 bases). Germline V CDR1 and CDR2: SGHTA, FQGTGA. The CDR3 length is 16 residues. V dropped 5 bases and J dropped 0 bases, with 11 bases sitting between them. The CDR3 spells CASSPTGPSGANVLTF. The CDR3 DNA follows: TGTGCCAGCAGCCCGACAGGCCCCTCTGGGGCCAACGTCCTGACTTTC.

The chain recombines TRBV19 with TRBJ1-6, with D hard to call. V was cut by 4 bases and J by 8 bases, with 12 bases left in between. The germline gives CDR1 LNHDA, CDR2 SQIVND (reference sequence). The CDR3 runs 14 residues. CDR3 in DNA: TGTGCCAGTAGTACCCGGGGTCGGGATTCACCCCTCCACTTT. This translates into CASSTRGRDSPLHF.

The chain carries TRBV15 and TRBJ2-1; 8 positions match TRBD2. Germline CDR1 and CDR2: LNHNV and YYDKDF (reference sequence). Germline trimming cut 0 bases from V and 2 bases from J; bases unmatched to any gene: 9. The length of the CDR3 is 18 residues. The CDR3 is CATSRDEASGSAYNEQFF. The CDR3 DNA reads TGTGCCACCAGCAGAGATGAGGCTAGCGGGTCCGCCTACAATGAGCAGTTCTTC.

CDR3 protein: CASSFGTGIYGYTF. CDR3 DNA sequence: TGTGCCAGCAGTTTCGGGACAGGCATCTATGGCTACACCTTC. The V and J genes are TRBV28 and TRBJ1-2, with TRBD1 matching 8 bases. Germline V gene data show CDR1 as MDHEN and CDR2 as SYDVKM. The V gene end was trimmed by 3 bases and the J gene end by 4 bases; junction bases not matched to a gene: 4. This CDR3 is built from 14 residues.

In DNA, the CDR3 is TGTGCCACCCACCGTCCGGGGGGTAACACCGGGGAGCTGTTTTTT. It encodes CATHRPGGNTGELFF. This sequence joins TRBV6-6 and TRBJ2-2; 7 bases line up with TRBD2. The germline V gene has CDR1 MNHNY and CDR2 SVGAGI (reference sequence). The J segment lost 2 bases and the V segment lost 10 bases, leaving 10 bases of the junction unmatched. This CDR3 is built from 15 residues.

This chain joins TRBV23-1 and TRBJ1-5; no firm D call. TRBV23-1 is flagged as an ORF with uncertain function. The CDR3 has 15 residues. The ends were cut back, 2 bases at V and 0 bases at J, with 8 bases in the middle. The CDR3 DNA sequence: TGCGCCAGCAGTCAACCGTGGGTTAGCAATCAGCCCCAGCATTTT. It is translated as CASSQPWVSNQPQHF.

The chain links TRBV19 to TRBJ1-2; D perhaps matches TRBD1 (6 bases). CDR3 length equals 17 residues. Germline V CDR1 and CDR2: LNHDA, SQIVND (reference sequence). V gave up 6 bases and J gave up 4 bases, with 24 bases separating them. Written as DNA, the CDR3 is TGTGCCAGTAGCCCCGCTTCCGGGACACAAAGCCTCTATGGCTACACCTTC. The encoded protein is CASSPASGTQSLYGYTF.

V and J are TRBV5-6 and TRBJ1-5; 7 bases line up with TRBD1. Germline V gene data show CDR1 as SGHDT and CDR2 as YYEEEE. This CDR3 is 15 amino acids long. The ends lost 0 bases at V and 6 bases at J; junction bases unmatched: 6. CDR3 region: CASSLDGQGGQPQHF. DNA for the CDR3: TGTGCCAGCAGCTTGGACGGCCAGGGGGGTCAGCCCCAGCATTTT.

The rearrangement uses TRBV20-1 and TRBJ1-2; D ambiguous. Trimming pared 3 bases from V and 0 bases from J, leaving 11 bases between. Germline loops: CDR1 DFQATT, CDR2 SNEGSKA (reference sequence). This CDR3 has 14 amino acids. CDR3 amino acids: CSASPTGTNYGYTF. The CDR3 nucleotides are TGCAGTGCTAGTCCTACGGGAACTAACTATGGCTACACCTTC.

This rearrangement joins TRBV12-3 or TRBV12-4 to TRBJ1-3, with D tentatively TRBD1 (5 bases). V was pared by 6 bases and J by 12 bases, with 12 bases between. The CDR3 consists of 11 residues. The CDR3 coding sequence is TGTGCCAGCAGCTCGGGACGCCACATATATTTT. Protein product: CASSSGRHIYF.

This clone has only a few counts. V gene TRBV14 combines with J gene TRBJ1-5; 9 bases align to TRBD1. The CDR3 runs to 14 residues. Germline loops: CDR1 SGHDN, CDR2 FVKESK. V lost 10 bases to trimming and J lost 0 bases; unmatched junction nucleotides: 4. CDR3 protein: CANWTGVSNQPQHF. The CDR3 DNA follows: TGTGCCAACTGGACAGGGGTTAGCAATCAGCCCCAGCATTTT.

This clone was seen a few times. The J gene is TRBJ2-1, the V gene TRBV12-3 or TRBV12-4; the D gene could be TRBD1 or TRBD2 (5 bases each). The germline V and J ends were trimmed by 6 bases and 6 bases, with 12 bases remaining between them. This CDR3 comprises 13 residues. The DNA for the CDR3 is TGTGCCAGCAGGAGGGGATGGGGCAATGAGCAGTTCTTC. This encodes CASRRGWGNEQFF.

CDR3 protein: CASSRRESYNSPLHF. The CDR3 DNA is TGTGCCAGCAGCCGACGTGAGTCCTATAATTCACCCCTCCACTTT. The V and J genes are TRBV3-1 (or the pseudogene TRBV3-2) and TRBJ1-6; D is undetermined. Trimming took off 4 bases at V and 1 base at J, with 8 bases between the two ends. The germline V gene encodes CDR1 LGHDT and CDR2 YNNKEL (reference sequence). This CDR3 has 15 residues.

CDR3 amino acids: CASSLGTGGPNEQFF. The CDR3 DNA reads as TGTGCCAGCAGTTTAGGGACAGGGGGCCCCAATGAGCAGTTCTTC. This chain uses TRBV28 with TRBJ2-1; the match to TRBD1 covers 12 bases. The CDR3 extends over 15 amino acids. In germline, CDR1 is MDHEN, CDR2 SYDVKM. With 2 bases clipped from V and 6 bases from J, the junction kept 2 bases outside the gene matches.